This TCR beta chain was identified during a study of control samples from healthy donors and cancer patients. V dropped 2 bases and J dropped 7 bases, with 11 bases sitting between them. Germline CDR1 and CDR2: SGHAT and FQNNGV. The CDR3 extends over 14 amino acids. Assay: immunoSEQ multiplex PCR; the TCRdb copy retains only in-frame clones and omits some. The table lists some 180,000 clones, with under 2.5% in the top ten. This sequence joins TRBV11-2 and TRBJ2-2; D is perhaps TRBD2 (5 bases). This TCR was sampled from a woman aged 25 to 45 in good health. The specimen sequenced was blood. The DNA of the CDR3 is TGTGCCAGCAGCTTAAGTCAAGACTACGGGGAGCTGTTTTTT. Translated: CASSLSQDYGELFF.